This TCR beta chain is from a study of Ad26.COV2.S vaccination and SARS-CoV-2 variants. The CDR3 covers 16 residues. The V gene's germline CDR1 is LGHNA and CDR2 YSLEER. Trimming cost V 1 base and J 2 bases, with 12 bases left between them. The sample's treatment: around 19 received Ad26.COV2.S at low or high dose, single or two shots; 5 received placebo; per-sample allocation not given. Day 63 after the first vaccine or placebo injection was the time point for sampling. Profiling relied on immunoSEQ multiplex PCR, and the TCRdb table lists in-frame clones only, not all of them. The sample includes approximately 500,000 clones, 70% to 90% of them seen just once.

This chain links TRBV4-3 with TRBJ2-1; D is unresolved. The sequencing here drew on peripheral blood, taken in a trial of Ad26.COV2.S vaccine versus placebo. The TCR originated in a person aged 18-65 years who received the Ad26.COV2.S COVID-19 vaccine or a placebo. The CDR3 nucleotides read TGCGCCAGCAGCCAAGGGCCCAGCAGACCCTACAATGAGCAGTTCTTC. As protein: CASSQGPSRPYNEQFF.